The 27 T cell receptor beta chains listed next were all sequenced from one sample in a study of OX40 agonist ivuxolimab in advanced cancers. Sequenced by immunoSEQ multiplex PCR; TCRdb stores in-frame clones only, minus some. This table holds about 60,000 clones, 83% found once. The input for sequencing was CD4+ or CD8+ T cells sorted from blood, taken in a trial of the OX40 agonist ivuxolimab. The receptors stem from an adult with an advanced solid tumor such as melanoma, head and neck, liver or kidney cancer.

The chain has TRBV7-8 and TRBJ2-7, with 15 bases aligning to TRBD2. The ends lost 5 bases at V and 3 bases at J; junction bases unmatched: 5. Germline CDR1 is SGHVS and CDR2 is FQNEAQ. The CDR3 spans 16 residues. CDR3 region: CASSPRTSGRVYEQYF. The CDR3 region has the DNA TGTGCCAGCAGCCCACGGACTAGCGGGAGGGTCTACGAGCAGTACTTC.

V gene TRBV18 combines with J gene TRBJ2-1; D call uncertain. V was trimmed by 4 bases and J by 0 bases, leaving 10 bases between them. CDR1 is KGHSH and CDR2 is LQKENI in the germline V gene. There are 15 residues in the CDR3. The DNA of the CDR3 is TGTGCCAGCTCACGTCTACTTGGCTCCTACAATGAGCAGTTCTTC. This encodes CASSRLLGSYNEQFF.

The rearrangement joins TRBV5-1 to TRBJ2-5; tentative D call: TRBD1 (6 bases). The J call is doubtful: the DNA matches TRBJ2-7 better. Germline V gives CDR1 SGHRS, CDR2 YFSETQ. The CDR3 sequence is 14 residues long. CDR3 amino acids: CASSGGAQTYEQYF. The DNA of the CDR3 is TGCGCCAGCAGCGGGGGCGCACAAACCTACGAGCAGTACTTC.

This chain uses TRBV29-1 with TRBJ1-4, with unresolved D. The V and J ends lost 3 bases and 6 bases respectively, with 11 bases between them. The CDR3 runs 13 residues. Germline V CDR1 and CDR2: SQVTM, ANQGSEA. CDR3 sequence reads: CSVEGGIDEKLFF. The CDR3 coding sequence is TGCAGCGTTGAGGGTGGGATTGATGAAAAACTGTTTTTT.

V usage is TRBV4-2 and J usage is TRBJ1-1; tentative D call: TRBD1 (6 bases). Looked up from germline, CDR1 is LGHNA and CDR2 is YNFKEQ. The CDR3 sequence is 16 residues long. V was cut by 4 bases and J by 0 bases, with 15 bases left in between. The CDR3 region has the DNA TGTGCCAGCAGCCCCGGGGGCGGCAGCATGAACACTGAAGCTTTCTTT. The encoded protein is CASSPGGGSMNTEAFF.

This chain's CDR3 is CASSFGRRDIQYF. CDR3 DNA: TGTGCCAGCAGCTTCGGGAGGAGGGACATTCAGTACTTC. The rearrangement uses TRBV11-1 and TRBJ2-4, with 7 positions matching TRBD2. V lost 3 bases to trimming and J lost 8 bases; unmatched junction nucleotides: 4. CDR1 is SGHAT, CDR2 FQDESV, per germline (reference sequence). There are 13 residues in the CDR3. Filled out from reference TRBV11-1 and TRBJ2-4, the complete variable domain reads EAEVAQSPRYKITEKSQAVAFWCDPISGHATLYWYRQILGQGPELLVQFQDESVVDDSQLPKDRFSAERLKGVDSTLKIQPAELGDSAMYLCASSFGRRDIQYFGAGTRLSVL.

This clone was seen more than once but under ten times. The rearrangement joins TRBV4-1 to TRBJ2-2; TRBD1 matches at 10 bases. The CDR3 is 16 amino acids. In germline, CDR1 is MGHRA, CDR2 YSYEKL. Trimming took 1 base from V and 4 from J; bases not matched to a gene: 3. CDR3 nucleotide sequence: TGCGCCAGCAGCCAAGCCGGGACAGGGGCCACCGGGGAGCTGTTTTTT. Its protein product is CASSQAGTGATGELFF.

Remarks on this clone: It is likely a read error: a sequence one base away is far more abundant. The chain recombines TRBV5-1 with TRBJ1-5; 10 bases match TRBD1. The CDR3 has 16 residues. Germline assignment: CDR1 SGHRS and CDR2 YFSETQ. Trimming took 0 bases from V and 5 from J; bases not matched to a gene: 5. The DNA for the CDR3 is TGCGCCAGCAGCTTGGGGGACAGGGGAAGGCATCAGCCCCAGCATTTT. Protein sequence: CASSLGDRGRHQPQHF. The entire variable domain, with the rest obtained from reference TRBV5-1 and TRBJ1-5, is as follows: KAGVTQTPRYLIKTRGQQVTLSCSPISGHRSVSWYQQTPGQGLQFLFEYFSETQRNKGNFPGRFSGRQFSNSRSEMNVSTLELGDSALYLCASSLGDRGRHQPQHFGDGTRLSIL.

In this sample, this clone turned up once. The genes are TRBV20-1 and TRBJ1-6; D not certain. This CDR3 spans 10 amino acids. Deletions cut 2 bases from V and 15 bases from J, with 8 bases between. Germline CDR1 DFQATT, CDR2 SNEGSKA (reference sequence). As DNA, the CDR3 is TGCAGTGCTAGACAATCCCGCCTCCACTTT. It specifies CSARQSRLHF.

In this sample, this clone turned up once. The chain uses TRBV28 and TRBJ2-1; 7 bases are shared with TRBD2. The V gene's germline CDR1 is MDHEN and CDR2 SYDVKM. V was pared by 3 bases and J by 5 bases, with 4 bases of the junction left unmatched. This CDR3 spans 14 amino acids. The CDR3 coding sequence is TGTGCCAGCAGTTTCGGGAGGTTCGACAATGAGCAGTTCTTC. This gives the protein CASSFGRFDNEQFF.

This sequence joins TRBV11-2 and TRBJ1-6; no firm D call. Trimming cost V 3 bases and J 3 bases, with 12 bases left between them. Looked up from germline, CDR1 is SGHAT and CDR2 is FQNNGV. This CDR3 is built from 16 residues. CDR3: CASSLRQASYNSPLHF. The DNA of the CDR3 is TGTGCCAGCAGCTTGAGGCAGGCAAGCTATAATTCACCCCTCCACTTT. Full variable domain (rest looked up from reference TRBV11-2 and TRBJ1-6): EAGVAQSPRYKIIEKRQSVAFWCNPISGHATLYWYQQILGQGPKLLIQFQNNGVVDDSQLPKDRFSAERLKGVDSTLKIQPAKLEDSAVYLCASSLRQASYNSPLHFGNGTRLTVT.

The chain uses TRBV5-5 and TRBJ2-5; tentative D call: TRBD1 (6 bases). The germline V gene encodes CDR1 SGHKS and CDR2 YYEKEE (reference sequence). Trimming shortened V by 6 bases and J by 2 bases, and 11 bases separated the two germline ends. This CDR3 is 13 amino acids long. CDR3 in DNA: TGTGCCAGCACCAGAGGGGGTCAAGAGACCCAGTACTTC. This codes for CASTRGGQETQYF.

The CDR3 spells CASSIGPGSRQPQHF. For the CDR3, the DNA is TGTGCCAGTAGTATCGGGCCCGGTAGCCGGCAGCCCCAGCATTTT. This chain uses TRBV19 with TRBJ1-5; the D is unclear. Trimming removed 3 bases from V and 7 bases from J, with 16 bases in between. Germline CDR1 LNHDA, CDR2 SQIVND (reference sequence). The length of the CDR3 is 15 residues.

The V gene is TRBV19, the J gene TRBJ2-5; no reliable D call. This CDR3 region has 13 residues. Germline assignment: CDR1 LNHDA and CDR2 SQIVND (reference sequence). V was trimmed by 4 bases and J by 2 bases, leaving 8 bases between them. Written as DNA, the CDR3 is TGTGCCAGTAGTAGGGCAGCACAAGAGACCCAGTACTTC. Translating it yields CASSRAAQETQYF. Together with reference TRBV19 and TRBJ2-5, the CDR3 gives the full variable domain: DGGITQSPKYLFRKEGQNVTLSCEQNLNHDAMYWYRQDPGQGLRLIYYSQIVNDFQKGDIAEGYSVSREKKESFPLTVTSAQKNPTAFYLCASSRAAQETQYFGPGTRLLVL.

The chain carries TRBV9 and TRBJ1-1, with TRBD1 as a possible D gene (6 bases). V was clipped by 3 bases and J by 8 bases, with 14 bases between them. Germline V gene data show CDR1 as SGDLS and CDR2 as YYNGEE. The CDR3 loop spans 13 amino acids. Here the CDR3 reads CASSEQIGTEAFF. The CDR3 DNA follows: TGTGCCAGCAGCGAACAAATAGGGACAGAAGCTTTCTTT.

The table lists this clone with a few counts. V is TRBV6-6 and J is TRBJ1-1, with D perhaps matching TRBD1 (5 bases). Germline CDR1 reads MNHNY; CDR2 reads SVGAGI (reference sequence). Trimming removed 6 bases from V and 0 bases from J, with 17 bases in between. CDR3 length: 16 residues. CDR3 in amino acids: CASSPTGGEMNTEAFF. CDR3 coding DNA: TGTGCCAGCAGCCCCACGGGGGGGGAAATGAACACTGAAGCTTTCTTT.

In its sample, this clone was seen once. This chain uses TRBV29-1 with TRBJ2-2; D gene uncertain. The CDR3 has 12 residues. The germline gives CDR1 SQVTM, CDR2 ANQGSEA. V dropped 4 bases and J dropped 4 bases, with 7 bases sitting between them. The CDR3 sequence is CSVANPTGELFF. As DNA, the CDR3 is TGCAGCGTTGCTAATCCCACCGGGGAGCTGTTTTTT.

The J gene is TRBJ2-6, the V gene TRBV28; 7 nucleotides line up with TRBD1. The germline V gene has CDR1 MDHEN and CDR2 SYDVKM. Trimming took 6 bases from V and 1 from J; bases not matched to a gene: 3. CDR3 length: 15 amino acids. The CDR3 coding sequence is TGTGCCAGCAGCCGACAGGGTTCTGGGGCCAACGTCCTGACTTTC. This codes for CASSRQGSGANVLTF.

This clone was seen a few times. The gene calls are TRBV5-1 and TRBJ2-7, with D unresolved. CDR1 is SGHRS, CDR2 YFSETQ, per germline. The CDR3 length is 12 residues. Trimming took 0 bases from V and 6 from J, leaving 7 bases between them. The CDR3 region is CASSLEFPEQYF. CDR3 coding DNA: TGCGCCAGCAGCTTGGAGTTTCCCGAGCAGTACTTC.

CDR3 sequence (DNA): TGTGCCAGCAGTGGGACAGGGGCCTACGAGCAGTACTTC. It translates to CASSGTGAYEQYF. The chain employs TRBV2 and TRBJ2-7; 9 bases are shared with TRBD1. The CDR3 runs 13 residues. Germline assignment: CDR1 SNHLY and CDR2 FYNNEI. With V trimmed by 4 bases and J by 2 bases, 0 bases remained unmatched.

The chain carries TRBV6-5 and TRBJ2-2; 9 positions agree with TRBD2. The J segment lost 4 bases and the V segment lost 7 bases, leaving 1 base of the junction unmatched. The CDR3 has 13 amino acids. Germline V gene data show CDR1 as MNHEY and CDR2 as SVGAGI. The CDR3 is CASTSGATGELFF. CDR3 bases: TGTGCCAGCACTAGCGGGGCCACCGGGGAGCTGTTTTTT.

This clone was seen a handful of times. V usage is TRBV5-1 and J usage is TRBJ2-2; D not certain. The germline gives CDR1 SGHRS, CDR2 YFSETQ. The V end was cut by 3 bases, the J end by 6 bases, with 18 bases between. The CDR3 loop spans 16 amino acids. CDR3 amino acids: CASSSQLSQLSGELFF. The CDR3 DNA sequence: TGCGCCAGCAGCTCCCAACTATCCCAACTATCCGGGGAGCTGTTTTTT.

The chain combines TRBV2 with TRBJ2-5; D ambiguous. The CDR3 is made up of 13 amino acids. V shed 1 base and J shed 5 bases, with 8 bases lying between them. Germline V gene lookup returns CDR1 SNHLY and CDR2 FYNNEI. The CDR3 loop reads CASSEGMYETQYF. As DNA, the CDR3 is TGTGCCAGCAGTGAAGGGATGTATGAGACCCAGTACTTC.

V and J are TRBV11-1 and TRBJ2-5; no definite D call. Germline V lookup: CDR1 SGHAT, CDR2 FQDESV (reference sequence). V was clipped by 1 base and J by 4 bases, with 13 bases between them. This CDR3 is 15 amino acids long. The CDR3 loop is CASSLEGKTRETQYF. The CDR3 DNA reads TGTGCCAGCAGCTTAGAGGGTAAAACGCGAGAGACCCAGTACTTC.

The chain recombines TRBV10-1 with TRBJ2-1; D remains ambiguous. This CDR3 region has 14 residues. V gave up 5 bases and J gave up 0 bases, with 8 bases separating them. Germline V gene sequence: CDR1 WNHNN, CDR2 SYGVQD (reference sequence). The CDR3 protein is CASSFRGSYNEQFF. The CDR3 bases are TGCGCCAGCAGTTTTCGCGGCTCCTACAATGAGCAGTTCTTC.

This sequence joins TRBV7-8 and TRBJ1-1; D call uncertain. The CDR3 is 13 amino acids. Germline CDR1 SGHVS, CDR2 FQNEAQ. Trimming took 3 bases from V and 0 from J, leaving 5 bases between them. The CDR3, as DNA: TGTGCCAGCAGCTTCCGGATGAACACTGAAGCTTTCTTT. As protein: CASSFRMNTEAFF.

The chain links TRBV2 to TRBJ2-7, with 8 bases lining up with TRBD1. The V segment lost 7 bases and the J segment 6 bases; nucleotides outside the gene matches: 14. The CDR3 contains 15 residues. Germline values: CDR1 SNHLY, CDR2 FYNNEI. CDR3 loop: CASKRVGQGWGEQYF. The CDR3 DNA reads TGTGCCAGCAAGAGGGTAGGACAGGGTTGGGGCGAGCAGTACTTC.